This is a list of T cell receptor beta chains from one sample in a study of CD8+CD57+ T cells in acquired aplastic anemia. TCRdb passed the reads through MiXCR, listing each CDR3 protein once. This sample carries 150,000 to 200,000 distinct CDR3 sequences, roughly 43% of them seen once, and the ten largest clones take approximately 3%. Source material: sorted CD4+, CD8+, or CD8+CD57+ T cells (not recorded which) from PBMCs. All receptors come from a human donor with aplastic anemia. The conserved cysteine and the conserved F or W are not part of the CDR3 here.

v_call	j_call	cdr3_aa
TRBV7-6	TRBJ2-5	ASSSSGQRTQY
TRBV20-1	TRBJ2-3	SAEGLAASTDTQY
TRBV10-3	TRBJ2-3	AISERAGVPDTQY
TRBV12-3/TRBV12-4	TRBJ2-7	ASSPPGPYEQY
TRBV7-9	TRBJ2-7	ASSTGTSGKDEQY
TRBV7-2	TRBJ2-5	ASSSQRDQY
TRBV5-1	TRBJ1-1	ASSFTGTPRTEAF
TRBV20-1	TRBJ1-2	SAPQQGFYGYT
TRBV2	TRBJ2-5	ASSETSGRAGTQY
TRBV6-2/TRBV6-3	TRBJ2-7	ASSYVAGELSYEQY
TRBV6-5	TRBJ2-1	ASSYSSGLVAYNEQF
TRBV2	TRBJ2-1	ASRAGTGDYNEQF
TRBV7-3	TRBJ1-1	ASSRVQLTEAF
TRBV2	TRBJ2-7	ASRFGYEQY
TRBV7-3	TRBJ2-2	ASSPYHTGELF
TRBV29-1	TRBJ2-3	SLWGLDSTDTQY
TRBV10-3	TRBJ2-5	AIRGPPQETQY
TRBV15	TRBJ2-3	ATSRAGADTQY
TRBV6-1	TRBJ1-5	ASSRQEFNQPQH
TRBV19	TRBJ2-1	ASSISSGTYNEQF
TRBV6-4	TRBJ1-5	ASSESWGQPQH
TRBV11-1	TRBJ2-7	ASSFRDYGEEGEQY
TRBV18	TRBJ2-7	ASSPPPNPYEQY
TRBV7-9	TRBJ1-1	ASSRGLATIPEAF
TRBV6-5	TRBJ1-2	ASSYSSTRDGYT
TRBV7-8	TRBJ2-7	ASSLNTASQY
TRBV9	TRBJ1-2	ASSVTSRWEGQRGGPNYGYT
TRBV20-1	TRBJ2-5	SGLTDRETQY
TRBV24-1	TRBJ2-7	ATSEIVAGNEQY
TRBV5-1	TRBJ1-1	ASSGSGTGPTEAF
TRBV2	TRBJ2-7	ASNRAGSSYEQY
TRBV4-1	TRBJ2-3	ASSPGGTTDTQY
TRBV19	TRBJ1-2	ASSIDFGGSSGYGYT
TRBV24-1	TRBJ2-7	ATSDWDSYEQY
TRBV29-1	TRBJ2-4	SVEIPGAKNIQY